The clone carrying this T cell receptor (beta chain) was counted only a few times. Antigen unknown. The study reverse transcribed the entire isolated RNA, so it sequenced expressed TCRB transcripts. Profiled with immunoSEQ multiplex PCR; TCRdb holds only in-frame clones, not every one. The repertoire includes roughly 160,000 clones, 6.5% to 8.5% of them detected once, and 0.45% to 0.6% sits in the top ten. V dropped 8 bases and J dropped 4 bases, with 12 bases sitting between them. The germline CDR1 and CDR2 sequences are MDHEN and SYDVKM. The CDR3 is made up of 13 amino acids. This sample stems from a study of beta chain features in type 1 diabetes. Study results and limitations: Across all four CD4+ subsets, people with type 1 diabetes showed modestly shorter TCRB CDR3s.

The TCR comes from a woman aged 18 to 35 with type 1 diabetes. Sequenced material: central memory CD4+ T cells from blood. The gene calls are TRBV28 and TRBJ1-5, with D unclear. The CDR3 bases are TGTGCCAGCTCCAGGTATTTGAATCAGCCCCAGCATTTT. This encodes CASSRYLNQPQHF.